The clone carrying this T cell receptor beta chain was counted only a few times. What it recognizes is unknown. The donors (healthy individuals) were bone marrow donors. The CDR3 runs 14 residues. The germline gives CDR1 LGHNA, CDR2 YNFKEQ. The V end was cut by 0 bases, the J end by 6 bases, with 11 bases between. PCR amplification relied on 60 Vbeta primers (plus 13 Jbeta primers). Clones were sequenced by immunoSEQ multiplex PCR, and TCRdb holds only the in-frame ones, with some missing. The sample lists about 98,000 clones, around 68% occurring once. The source of the sample is a study of cytomegalovirus exposure and HLA in healthy donors. Points from the study as a whole: Cytomegalovirus status was reportedly diagnosed by the classifier with high specificity and sensitivity. Segments of the TCR beta V type were, in most cases, productive about 90% or about 30% of the time in an earlier analysis.

The chain is built from TRBV4-2 and TRBJ1-2; possibly TRBD1 for D (5 bases). The TCR sequence derives from a man aged 50 to 59 in good health and CMV-seronegative. Sample: PBMCs. The DNA of the CDR3 is TGTGCCAGCAGCCAAGAGGGGGGACTCGATGGCTACACCTTC. Translating it yields CASSQEGGLDGYTF.